The present T cell receptor beta chain was sequenced within a study of blood T cell repertoires in COVID-19. Study-level information: Sites in the United States, Italy and Spain provided acute and convalescent COVID-19 samples.

Germline values: CDR1 LGHDT, CDR2 YNNKEL (reference sequence). This CDR3 has 17 residues. Trimming stripped 0 bases from V and 0 bases from J, with 12 bases between. Authors' methods: Estimation of nucleated cell counts was performed using reference gene primer amplification. The method was immunoSEQ multiplex PCR; TCRdb's version includes in-frame clones alone and lacks a portion of them. V and J calls and clone size are as listed in that table; D and trimming were resolved from the DNA. The sample yields some 370,000 clones, roughly 90% seen once. Sequencing used peripheral blood. The receptor was isolated from a man between 35 and 55 years old with acute or convalescent COVID-19. The V gene is TRBV3-1 (or the pseudogene TRBV3-2), the J gene TRBJ2-1; perhaps TRBD2 as D (6 bases). CDR3 amino acids: CASSQDGIAASYNEQFF. In DNA, the CDR3 is TGTGCCAGCAGCCAAGATGGGATAGCGGCCTCCTACAATGAGCAGTTCTTC.